The 29 T cell receptor beta chains reported below all come from one sample, sequenced in a study of blood T cell repertoires in COVID-19. The protocol was immunoSEQ multiplex PCR, while the TCRdb copy is restricted to in-frame clones and leaves out a portion. The sample carries about 140,000 clones, around 86% recorded once. The sequenced sample consisted of peripheral blood. The receptors shown here come from a man aged 50-59 years who had recovered from COVID-19.

The chain employs TRBV6-1 and TRBJ1-1; TRBD1 aligns across 8 bases. This CDR3 has 14 residues. CDR1 is MNHNS and CDR2 is SASEGT in the germline V gene. With V trimmed by 3 bases and J by 4 bases, 4 bases remained unmatched. CDR3 in DNA: TGTGCCAGCAGTGAGACAGGGGACGGCACTGAAGCTTTCTTT. Its protein product is CASSETGDGTEAFF.

The genes are TRBV5-1 and TRBJ1-4, with D possibly matching TRBD1 (5 bases). This CDR3 is 13 amino acids long. V lost 2 bases and J 8 bases, leaving 10 bases between the germline ends. Germline CDR1 reads SGHRS; CDR2 reads YFSETQ. The CDR3 coding sequence is TGCGCCAGCAGCTTTGGGGGGAGAGAAAAACTGTTTTTT. Translating it yields CASSFGGREKLFF.

This rearrangement joins TRBV11-3 to TRBJ2-2; TRBD2 agrees at 8 bases. The CDR3 spans 16 residues. V was clipped by 2 bases and J by 3 bases; unmatched bases: 5. Germline values: CDR1 SGHNT, CDR2 YENEEA. The CDR3 nucleotides are TGTGCCAGCAGCTTATTTATCGGGGGGGACACCGGGGAGCTGTTTTTT. Its translation is CASSLFIGGDTGELFF. The full variable domain, rest sourced from reference TRBV11-3 and TRBJ2-2, is EAGVVQSPRYKIIEKKQPVAFWCNPISGHNTLYWYLQNLGQGPELLIRYENEEAVDDSQLPKDRFSAERLKGVDSTLKIQPAELGDSAVYLCASSLFIGGDTGELFFGEGSRLTVL.

J is TRBJ1-1 and V is TRBV9; 8 bases are a match to TRBD1. There are 15 residues in the CDR3. Germline lookup yields CDR1 SGDLS and CDR2 YYNGEE. The V gene end was trimmed by 4 bases and the J gene end by 5 bases; junction bases not matched to a gene: 10. The CDR3 reads CASSFKQGGETEAFF. The CDR3 DNA follows: TGTGCCAGCAGCTTCAAACAGGGGGGAGAGACTGAAGCTTTCTTT.

This rearrangement joins TRBV4-1 to TRBJ1-2, with unresolved D. The germline V gene has CDR1 MGHRA and CDR2 YSYEKL. The CDR3 has 16 residues. Trimming left V 4 bases short and J 5 bases short, with 20 bases between. In DNA form, the CDR3 reads TGCGCCAGCAGCCTTAGCACGGAGGTTAATGTTTATGGCTACACCTTC. Translated, it gives CASSLSTEVNVYGYTF.

The rearrangement joins TRBV25-1 to TRBJ2-7; a possible D gene is TRBD1 (8 bases). CDR1 and CDR2 from the germline V gene are MGHDK and SYGVNS. The CDR3 length is 12 residues. V was clipped by 4 bases and J by 7 bases, with 11 bases between them. The CDR3 DNA reads TGTGCCAGCAGTGTACAGGGGGGGGAGCAGTACTTC. Its translation: CASSVQGGEQYF.

The count of this clone is one. This rearrangement joins TRBV14 to TRBJ2-7, with a possible D match to TRBD2 (7 bases). This CDR3 is built from 15 residues. Trimming removed 1 base from V and 6 bases from J, with 16 bases in between. From germline, CDR1 is SGHDN and CDR2 FVKESK. Here the CDR3 DNA reads TGTGCCAGCAGCCAAGCGTTGGGGGGGCAGCTCGAGCAGTACTTC. This encodes CASSQALGGQLEQYF.

The rearrangement joins TRBV5-6 to TRBJ2-5; 9 bases line up with TRBD1. Germline V lookup: CDR1 SGHDT, CDR2 YYEEEE. This CDR3 has 16 residues. V lost 4 bases and J lost 3; bases outside the gene matches: 10. This chain's CDR3 is CASSSIRDRVEETQYF. The CDR3 region has the DNA TGTGCCAGCAGCAGCATTAGGGACAGGGTCGAAGAGACCCAGTACTTC.

The CDR3: CASSLFAGQGSHEQYF. Here the CDR3 DNA reads TGCGCCAGCAGCTTGTTTGCAGGACAGGGGTCTCACGAGCAGTACTTC. The chain links TRBV5-1 to TRBJ2-7, with 9 bases that match TRBD1. The CDR3 sequence is 16 residues long. Trimming at V came to 1 base and at J to 5 bases, leaving 10 bases not matched to a gene. Germline V gene lookup returns CDR1 SGHRS and CDR2 YFSETQ. Complete variable domain (other parts from reference TRBV5-1 and TRBJ2-7): KAGVTQTPRYLIKTRGQQVTLSCSPISGHRSVSWYQQTPGQGLQFLFEYFSETQRNKGNFPGRFSGRQFSNSRSEMNVSTLELGDSALYLCASSLFAGQGSHEQYFGPGTRLTVT.

V usage is TRBV7-3 and J usage is TRBJ1-6, with 7 bases matching TRBD1. Trimming at V came to 1 base and at J to 7 bases, leaving 1 base not matched to a gene. Germline assignment: CDR1 SGHTA and CDR2 FQGTGA. The length of the CDR3 is 14 residues. The CDR3 loop is CASSLNRGNSPLHF. The CDR3 bases are TGTGCCAGCAGCTTAAACAGGGGCAATTCACCCCTCCACTTT.

The count of this clone is one. Within the sample, other DNA sequences also encode this same CDR3. The gene calls are TRBV12-3 or TRBV12-4 and TRBJ2-7; D gene uncertain. The CDR3 sequence is 12 residues long. V dropped 5 bases and J dropped 2 bases, with 7 bases sitting between them. CDR3 sequence reads: CASSPPTYEQYF. Here the CDR3 DNA reads TGTGCCAGCAGTCCCCCAACCTACGAGCAGTACTTC.

In DNA, the CDR3 is TGTGCCAGCAGGGCAGGACAGAACACCGGGGAGCTGTTTTTT. Its translation is CASRAGQNTGELFF. The chain has TRBV2 and TRBJ2-2; tentative D call: TRBD1 (5 bases). This CDR3 is built from 14 residues. V gave up 6 bases and J gave up 1 base, with 9 bases separating them. Looked up from germline, CDR1 is SNHLY and CDR2 is FYNNEI.

The CDR3 DNA follows: TGCGCCAGCAGCTGGGGAACAGGGGCCAGCACAGATACGCAGTATTTT. This encodes CASSWGTGASTDTQYF. V usage is TRBV5-1 and J usage is TRBJ2-3, with 7 positions matching TRBD1. The length of the CDR3 is 16 residues. V dropped 3 bases and J dropped 0; count of bases not matched to a gene: 7. CDR1 SGHRS and CDR2 YFSETQ come from the germline V gene.

This chain joins TRBV5-4 and TRBJ1-2; 7 bases are shared with TRBD1. Germline CDR1 SGHNT, CDR2 YYREEE (reference sequence). The CDR3 runs to 16 residues. V lost 4 bases and J lost 4; bases outside the gene matches: 13. The CDR3 DNA follows: TGTGCCAGCAGCAAGGGACAGCTACCGGAACTCTATGGCTACACCTTC. Translation gives CASSKGQLPELYGYTF. The variable domain in full, completed from reference TRBV5-4 and TRBJ1-2, reads ETGVTQSPTHLIKTRGQQVTLRCSSQSGHNTVSWYQQALGQGPQFIFQYYREEENGRGNFPPRFSGLQFPNYSSELNVNALELDDSALYLCASSKGQLPELYGYTFGSGTRLTVV.

J is TRBJ2-5 and V is TRBV6-5, with a possible D match to TRBD2 (6 bases). From germline, CDR1 is MNHEY and CDR2 SVGAGI. This CDR3 comprises 15 residues. Trimming pared 0 bases from V and 3 bases from J, leaving 11 bases between. The CDR3 spells CASSYSIGGKETQYF. In nucleotides, the CDR3 is TGTGCCAGCAGTTACTCGATAGGAGGGAAAGAGACCCAGTACTTC.

The rearrangement joins TRBV11-2 to TRBJ2-5; TRBD1 agrees at 10 bases. This CDR3 spans 15 amino acids. Looked up from germline, CDR1 is SGHAT and CDR2 is FQNNGV. Trimming took 3 bases from V and 3 from J; bases not matched to a gene: 4. The CDR3, as DNA: TGTGCCAGCAGCTTCGCGACAGGGGGCAAAGAGACCCAGTACTTC. This translates into CASSFATGGKETQYF. The full variable domain, completed using reference TRBV11-2 and TRBJ2-5, is EAGVAQSPRYKIIEKRQSVAFWCNPISGHATLYWYQQILGQGPKLLIQFQNNGVVDDSQLPKDRFSAERLKGVDSTLKIQPAKLEDSAVYLCASSFATGGKETQYFGPGTRLLVL.

The V and J genes are TRBV4-3 and TRBJ2-2; 7 positions match TRBD1. This CDR3 is 14 amino acids long. Losses at the gene ends were 2 bases for V and 6 bases for J; bases not matched to a gene: 3. CDR1 and CDR2 (germline): LGHNA, YSLEER. The CDR3 DNA reads TGCGCCAGCAGCCAACTTGACAGGGCCGGGGAGCTGTTTTTT. Its translation is CASSQLDRAGELFF.

The CDR3 sequence: CASSLWDREETQYF. As DNA, the CDR3 is TGTGCCAGCAGCTTATGGGACAGGGAAGAGACCCAGTACTTC. The chain has TRBV11-1 and TRBJ2-5; 9 bases are a match to TRBD1. The CDR3 has 14 amino acids. Trimming took 2 bases from V and 3 from J; bases not matched to a gene: 1. CDR1 and CDR2 from the germline V gene are SGHAT and FQDESV (reference sequence).

V gene TRBV7-2 combines with J gene TRBJ1-6; no reliable D call. Trimming cost V 3 bases and J 10 bases, with 16 bases left between them. Germline loops: CDR1 SGHTA, CDR2 FQGNSA. CDR3 length equals 15 residues. CDR3: CASSLEGARESPLHF. As DNA, the CDR3 is TGTGCCAGCAGCTTGGAGGGAGCAAGGGAATCACCCCTCCACTTT.

V and J are TRBV5-1 and TRBJ1-1; D is perhaps TRBD1 (5 bases). V was shortened by 2 bases and J by 8 bases, with 13 bases between the two germline ends. This CDR3 region has 13 residues. Germline-derived CDR1 and CDR2 are SGHRS and YFSETQ. CDR3 protein: CASSFQGGYEAFF. The CDR3 DNA follows: TGCGCCAGCAGCTTTCAGGGAGGCTACGAAGCTTTCTTT.

The J gene is TRBJ2-7, the V gene TRBV12-5, with TRBD2 matching over 8 bases. The CDR3 totals 13 residues. J lost 6 bases, V lost 7 bases, and 8 bases had no gene match. The germline CDR1 and CDR2 sequences are LGHNT and FRNRAP. The CDR3, as DNA: TGTGCTAGTGCCCCGGGGGGGGCAGGCGAGCAGTACTTC. Translated: CASAPGGAGEQYF.

The chain employs TRBV19 and TRBJ1-2; 7 bases align to TRBD1. V shed 1 base and J 8 bases; nucleotides not matched to a gene: 7. The CDR3 has 14 residues. Germline CDR1 reads LNHDA; CDR2 reads SQIVND (reference sequence). The chain's CDR3 is CASSIVPTGEGYTF. Here the CDR3 DNA reads TGTGCCAGTAGTATAGTCCCCACAGGGGAAGGCTACACCTTC.

The chain joins TRBV10-3 to TRBJ1-1; possibly TRBD1 for D (6 bases). Germline CDR1 reads ENHRY; CDR2 reads SYGVKD. The CDR3 extends over 13 amino acids. Trimming left V 7 bases short and J 4 bases short, with 13 bases between. Here the CDR3 DNA reads TGTGCCATCAAATCAGGGGAGTTCACTGAAGCTTTCTTT. This sequence encodes CAIKSGEFTEAFF.

This chain links TRBV30 with TRBJ1-2; 7 bases are a match to TRBD1. After removal of 5 bases from V and 2 bases from J, the junction contained 2 bases not matched to a gene. The germline CDR1 and CDR2 sequences are GTSNPN and SVGIG (reference sequence). CDR3 length equals 12 residues. CDR3 nucleotides: TGTGCCTGGGCGACAGGGAACTATGGCTACACCTTC. As protein: CAWATGNYGYTF.

The chain joins TRBV29-1 to TRBJ1-2; no clear D gene. Trimming stripped 7 bases from V and 4 bases from J, with 10 bases between. The CDR3 has 11 amino acids. Germline lookup yields CDR1 SQVTM and CDR2 ANQGSEA. DNA of the CDR3: TGCAGCGCTCCGCGGGGCTATGGCTACACCTTC. Its translation: CSAPRGYGYTF. Full variable domain (remainder filled in from reference TRBV29-1 and TRBJ1-2): SAVISQKPSRDICQRGTSLTIQCQVDSQVTMMFWYRQQPGQSLTLIATANQGSEATYESGFVIDKFPISRPNLTFSTLTVSNMSPEDSSIYLCSAPRGYGYTFGSGTRLTVV.

The chain carries TRBV19 and TRBJ2-5; D not certain. V was shortened by 3 bases and J by 0 bases, with 11 bases between the two germline ends. Germline V gene lookup returns CDR1 LNHDA and CDR2 SQIVND (reference sequence). The CDR3 covers 15 residues. CDR3 residues: CASSISGWYQETQYF. In DNA form, the CDR3 reads TGTGCCAGTAGTATTTCCGGTTGGTACCAAGAGACCCAGTACTTC.

The chain carries TRBV7-2 and TRBJ2-5, with 9 bases matching TRBD2. The CDR3 is 15 residues long. With V trimmed by 3 bases and J by 8 bases, 10 bases remained unmatched. Germline CDR1 is SGHTA and CDR2 is FQGNSA. CDR3 in DNA: TGTGCCAGCAGCTTCGGCGGGGGGGCTGATTTAACCCAGTACTTC. This encodes CASSFGGGADLTQYF.

The chain couples TRBV5-1 to TRBJ1-5, with 7 bases fitting TRBD1. This CDR3 has 15 amino acids. With 5 bases clipped from V and 3 bases from J, the junction kept 8 bases outside the gene matches. The germline CDR1 and CDR2 sequences are SGHRS and YFSETQ. The CDR3 loop reads CASRGGLPVNQPQHF. CDR3 bases: TGCGCCAGCAGAGGGGGCCTGCCCGTCAATCAGCCCCAGCATTTT.

The CDR3, as DNA: TGCGCCAGCAGCTTTACCGGGACAGGGGGCCAAGAGACCCAGTACTTC. Translation gives CASSFTGTGGQETQYF. J is TRBJ2-5 and V is TRBV5-1; TRBD1 matches 11 bases. V gave up 2 bases and J gave up 1 base; unmatched junction bases: 4. Germline lookup yields CDR1 SGHRS and CDR2 YFSETQ. The CDR3 extends over 16 amino acids. The variable domain in full, with the rest retrieved from reference TRBV5-1 and TRBJ2-5, is KAGVTQTPRYLIKTRGQQVTLSCSPISGHRSVSWYQQTPGQGLQFLFEYFSETQRNKGNFPGRFSGRQFSNSRSEMNVSTLELGDSALYLCASSFTGTGGQETQYFGPGTRLLVL.